These T cell receptor beta chains were read from a single sample in a study. TCRdb passed the RT-PCR reads through MiXCR, listing each CDR3 protein once. Of 550,000 to 750,000 distinct CDR3 sequences in the sample, 14% are singletons; the top ten hold 3.6%. Material for sequencing was memory CD4+ T cells from blood. Source of these receptors: a female donor in good health, serving as a healthy control. CDR3s include the opening cysteine and the closing phenylalanine or tryptophan. The order of the fields is clone size, V gene, D gene, J gene, CDR3 DNA, CDR3 protein. D genes are given only for firm matches. Clone size, where shown, is once, few, many, or a class for clones that have expanded.

NA	TRBV5-1	NA	TRBJ2-5	TGCGCCAGCGTGGCCGTTCCGGGCGAGACCCAGTACTTC	CASVAVPGETQYF
NA	TRBV5-1	NA	TRBJ2-3	TGCGCCAGCAGCTCGAGGGAGGCACAGGTCTTCACAGATACGCAGTATTTT	CASSSREAQVFTDTQYF
NA	TRBV7-9	NA	TRBJ2-5	TGTGCCAGCAGCTTAGGGACCTTACAAGAGACCCAGTACTTC	CASSLGTLQETQYF
NA	TRBV28	NA	TRBJ1-4	TGTGCCAGCAGCGCCGACAGGACGGCTAATGAAAAACTGTTTTTT	CASSADRTANEKLFF
few	TRBV18	NA	TRBJ1-1	TGTGCCAGCTCCGCGTCACCGGATGAAGCTTTCTTT	CASSASPDEAFF
few	TRBV7-9	TRBD2	TRBJ2-3	TGTGCCAGCAGCTTATCTCGGGCCGCGACTAGCGGTTACACAGATACGCAGTATTTT	CASSLSRAATSGYTDTQYF
NA	TRBV20-1	NA	TRBJ2-3	TGCAGTGCTTTGGCTCCAGATACGCAGTATTTT	CSALAPDTQYF
many	TRBV24-1	NA	TRBJ2-1	TGTGCCACCAGTGATCCCCGGGGGCGGGGCGGCGATGAGCAGTTCTTC	CATSDPRGRGGDEQFF
many	TRBV5-6	TRBD1	TRBJ2-1	TGTGCCACCACGCGCCCAGGGGGCAAGGATGAGCAGTTCTTC	CATTRPGGKDEQFF
NA	TRBV4-2	TRBD1	TRBJ2-3	TGTGCCAGCAGCCGGGTAGGGGGCCAGGTGGCAGATACGCAGTATTTT	CASSRVGGQVADTQYF
many	TRBV27	NA	TRBJ1-2	TGTGCCAGCAGTGCCTACAGAGCTGCTAACTATGGCTACACCTTC	CASSAYRAANYGYTF
NA	TRBV7-2	TRBD2	TRBJ2-7	TGTGCCAGCAGCCCCGGGAGGTTCATTTACGAGCAGTACTTC	CASSPGRFIYEQYF
once	TRBV3-1	TRBD1	TRBJ2-7	TGTGCCAGCAGCCCCCTGGGACAGAGAGGGACCTACGAGCAGTACTTC	CASSPLGQRGTYEQYF
many	TRBV7-2	TRBD2	TRBJ2-7	TGTGCCAGCAGCTGGACTAGCGGACTCTACGAGCAGTACTTC	CASSWTSGLYEQYF
NA	TRBV20-1	NA	TRBJ2-5	TGCAGTGCTAGGTGGGGGCAAGAGACCCAGTACTTC	CSARWGQETQYF
NA	TRBV27	TRBD2	TRBJ2-7	TGTGCCAGCAGAAGGTCCGGGACTAGCGGCTACGAGCAGTACTTC	CASRRSGTSGYEQYF
many	TRBV5-5	TRBD1	TRBJ2-5	TGTGCCAGCAGCTCCCGGGACAGAGAGACCCAGTACTTC	CASSSRDRETQYF